This T cell receptor (beta chain) is drawn from a study of technical replicates of blood from several donors. This table comes from immunoSEQ multiplex PCR, and its TCRdb copy is limited to in-frame clones, with some not included. Among roughly 74,000 clones, roughly nine tenths were seen once, and the ten largest hold approximately 0.41%. Germline values: CDR1 SGDLS, CDR2 YYNGEE. The trim removed 0 bases at V and 8 bases at J, leaving 5 bases unmatched. The CDR3 contains 15 residues. The sample comprised T cells isolated from PBMCs. The sequence came from a human donor in good health. This chain connects TRBV9 to TRBJ2-1; 10 nucleotides line up with TRBD2. The CDR3 region has the DNA TGTGCCAGCAGCGTAGAAGCGGGAGGGCTATATGAGCAGTTCTTC. This encodes CASSVEAGGLYEQFF.